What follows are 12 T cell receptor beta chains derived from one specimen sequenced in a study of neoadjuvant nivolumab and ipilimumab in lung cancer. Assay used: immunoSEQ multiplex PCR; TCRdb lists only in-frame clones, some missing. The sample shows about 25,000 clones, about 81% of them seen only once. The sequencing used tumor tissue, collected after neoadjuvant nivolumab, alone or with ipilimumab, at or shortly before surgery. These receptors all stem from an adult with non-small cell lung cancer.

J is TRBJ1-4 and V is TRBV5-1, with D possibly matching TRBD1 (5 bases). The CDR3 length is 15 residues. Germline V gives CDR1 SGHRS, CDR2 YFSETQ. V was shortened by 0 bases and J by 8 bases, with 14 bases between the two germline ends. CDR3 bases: TGCGCCAGCAGCTTGGCCCTGGGAGGGGAGGAAAAACTGTTTTTT. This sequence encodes CASSLALGGEEKLFF.

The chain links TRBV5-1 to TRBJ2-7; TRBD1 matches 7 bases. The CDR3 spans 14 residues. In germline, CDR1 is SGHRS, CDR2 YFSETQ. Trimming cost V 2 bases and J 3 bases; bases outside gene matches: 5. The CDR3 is CASSFDRVGYEQYF. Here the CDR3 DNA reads TGCGCCAGCAGCTTCGACAGGGTGGGCTACGAGCAGTACTTC.

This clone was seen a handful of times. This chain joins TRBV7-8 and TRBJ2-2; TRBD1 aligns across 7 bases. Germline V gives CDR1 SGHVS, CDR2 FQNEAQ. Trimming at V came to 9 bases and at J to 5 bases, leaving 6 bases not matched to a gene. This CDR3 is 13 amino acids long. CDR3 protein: CARGDRATGELFF. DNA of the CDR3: TGTGCCAGGGGGGACAGAGCGACCGGGGAGCTGTTTTTT.

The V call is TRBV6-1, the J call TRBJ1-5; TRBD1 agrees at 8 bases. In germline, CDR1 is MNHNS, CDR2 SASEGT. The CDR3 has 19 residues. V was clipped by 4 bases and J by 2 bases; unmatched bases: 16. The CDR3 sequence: CASSGRDRSGGYGNQPQHF. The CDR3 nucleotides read TGTGCCAGCAGTGGGAGGGACAGGTCGGGGGGTTATGGCAATCAGCCCCAGCATTTT.

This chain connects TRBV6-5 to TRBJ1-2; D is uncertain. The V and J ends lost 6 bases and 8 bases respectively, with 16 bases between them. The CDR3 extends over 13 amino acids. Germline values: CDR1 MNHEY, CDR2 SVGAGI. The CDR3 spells CASRPDSLRGYTF. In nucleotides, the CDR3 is TGTGCCAGCAGGCCCGACTCTTTGAGAGGCTACACCTTC.

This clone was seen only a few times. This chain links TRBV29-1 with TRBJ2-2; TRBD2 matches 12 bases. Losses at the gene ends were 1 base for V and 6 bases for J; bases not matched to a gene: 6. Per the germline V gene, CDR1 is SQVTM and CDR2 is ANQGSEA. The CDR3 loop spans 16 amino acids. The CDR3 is CSVEGLAGGRAGELFF. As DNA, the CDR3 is TGCAGCGTTGAAGGTCTAGCGGGAGGGCGGGCCGGGGAGCTGTTTTTT.

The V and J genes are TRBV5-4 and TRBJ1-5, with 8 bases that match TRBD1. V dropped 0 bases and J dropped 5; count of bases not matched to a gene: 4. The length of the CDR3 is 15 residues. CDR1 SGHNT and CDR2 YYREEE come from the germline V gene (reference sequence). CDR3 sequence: CASSLADRADQPQHF. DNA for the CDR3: TGTGCCAGCAGCTTGGCGGACAGGGCGGATCAGCCCCAGCATTTT.

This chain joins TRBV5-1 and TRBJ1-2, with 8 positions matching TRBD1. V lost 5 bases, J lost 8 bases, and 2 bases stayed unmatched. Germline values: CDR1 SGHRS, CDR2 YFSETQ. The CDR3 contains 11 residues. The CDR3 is CASRSGGGYTF. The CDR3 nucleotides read TGCGCCAGCAGATCAGGGGGCGGCTACACCTTC. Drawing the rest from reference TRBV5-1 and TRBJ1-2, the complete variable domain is KAGVTQTPRYLIKTRGQQVTLSCSPISGHRSVSWYQQTPGQGLQFLFEYFSETQRNKGNFPGRFSGRQFSNSRSEMNVSTLELGDSALYLCASRSGGGYTFGSGTRLTVV.

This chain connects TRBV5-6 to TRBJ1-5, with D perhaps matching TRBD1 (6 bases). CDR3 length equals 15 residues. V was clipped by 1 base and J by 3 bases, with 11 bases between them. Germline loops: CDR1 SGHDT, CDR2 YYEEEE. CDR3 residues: CASSLISGVNQPQHF. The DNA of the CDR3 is TGTGCCAGCAGCTTGATATCAGGGGTCAATCAGCCCCAGCATTTT.

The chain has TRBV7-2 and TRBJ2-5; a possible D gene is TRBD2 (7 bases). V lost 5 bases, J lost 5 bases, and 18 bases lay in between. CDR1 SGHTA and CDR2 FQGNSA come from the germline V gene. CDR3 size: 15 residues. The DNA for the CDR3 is TGTGCCAGCAGCAGGAGACAAGGGGGAGGGGAGACCCAGTACTTC. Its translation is CASSRRQGGGETQYF.

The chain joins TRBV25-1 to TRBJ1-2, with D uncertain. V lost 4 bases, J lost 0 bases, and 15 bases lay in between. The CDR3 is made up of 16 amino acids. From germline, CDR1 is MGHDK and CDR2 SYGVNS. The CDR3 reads CASSVPQGNSNYGYTF. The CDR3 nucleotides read TGTGCCAGCAGTGTACCCCAAGGGAATTCTAACTATGGCTACACCTTC.

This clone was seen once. The CDR3 nucleotides read TGTGCCAGCAGCTCGGGACTAGCGGGAGGCAACGAGCAGTACTTC. Protein product: CASSSGLAGGNEQYF. The rearrangement uses TRBV7-9 and TRBJ2-7; 15 nucleotides line up with TRBD2. The V and J ends lost 4 bases and 5 bases, in that order; junction bases with no gene match: 3. The CDR3 is 15 amino acids. CDR1 and CDR2 (germline): SEHNR, FQNEAQ (reference sequence). The full variable domain, its missing parts supplied by reference TRBV7-9 and TRBJ2-7, is DTGVSQNPRHKITKRGQNVTFRCDPISEHNRLYWYRQTLGQGPEFLTYFQNEAQLEKSRLLSDRFSAERPKGSFSTLEIQRTEQGDSAMYLCASSSGLAGGNEQYFGPGTRLTVT.